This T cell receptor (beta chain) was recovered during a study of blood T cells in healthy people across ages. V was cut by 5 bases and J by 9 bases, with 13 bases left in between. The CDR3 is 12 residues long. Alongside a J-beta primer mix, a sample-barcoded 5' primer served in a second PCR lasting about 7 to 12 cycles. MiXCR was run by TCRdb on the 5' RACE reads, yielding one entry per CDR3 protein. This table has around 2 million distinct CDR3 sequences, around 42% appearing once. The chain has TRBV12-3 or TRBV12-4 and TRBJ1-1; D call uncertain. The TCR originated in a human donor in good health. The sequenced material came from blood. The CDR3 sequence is CASSPAVRKAFF. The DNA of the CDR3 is TGTGCCAGCAGTCCAGCGGTCAGGAAAGCTTTCTTT.